This entry concerns a single T cell receptor (beta chain). It has no known antigen specificity. There are no base qualities to consult, and no much larger clone falls within one base. TCRbeta CDR3 regions were amplified from genomic DNA using the immunoSEQ Assay, a bias-controlled multiplex PCR. The study's processing was this. The number of nucleated cells in each sample was estimated by amplification of reference gene primers within the assay. Sequence reads were collapsed and filtered to measure the absolute abundance of every unique TCRbeta CDR3 rearrangement. For each sample, productive Simpson clonality was calculated by taking the square root of Simpson's diversity index across productive rearrangements. TCRdb took over this immuneACCESS table, retaining in-frame rearrangements with V and J assigned. Such tables are incomplete; in checked studies, under half of the missing clones stem from an unresolved V gene, and the remainder is unexplained. The V and J calls and the clone size are those of that table, but D and trimming were determined from the DNA. Counted in this sample were 100,000 to 150,000 clones; 88% of them appeared once. The ten largest clones capture 0.88% of the sample.

Collaborating institutions collected whole blood in K2EDTA tubes following their own protocols. For TCRbeta analysis, collaborators shipped samples as frozen whole blood, isolated PBMCs, or DNA extracted from either of those sample types. From cysteine to phenylalanine, the CDR3 is 16 amino acids long. Left in the record is the CDR3 DNA by itself, 48 bases read in frame from the first base. The germline ends are 16 bases apart after V is trimmed by 2 bases and J by 2 bases. CDR1 and CDR2 are read off the germline V gene (reference sequence) as GTSNPN and SVGIG. This entry comes from a study of blood T cell repertoires in COVID-19 (dated by TCRdb to the early 2020s). Background on the whole study: Samples from collaborators originated in the United States, Italy and Spain and spanned both the acute and convalescent phases of COVID-19. The material from the prospective study consisted of cDNA or gDNA derived from T cells, B-cell-depleted T cells, or PBMCs. Subjects who had been exposed to COVID-19, were actively infected with it, or had recovered from it provided the deeply sampled blood TCRbeta repertoires that made up the dataset. The repertoires were made available in a free public database intended to serve as a resource for research on the immune response to SARS-CoV-2. The samples were drawn from two sources: the first 160 participants of the ongoing ImmuneRACE study, and 1,000 to 1,500 subjects contributed by 6 global collaborators. The sample metadata nearly always contained a de-identified subject ID, COVID-19 status, age in years and sex. Where available, HLA class I and class II types were obtained from metadata supplied by the sample provider rather than from assay-based typing.

Study-wide conclusions, independent of this receptor: The quantity of clinical and demographic metadata differed by source and by participant and was supplied without curation.

The specimen was peripheral blood. The chain joins TRBV30 to TRBJ1-3, with the D segment identity uncertain. This receptor was obtained from a woman aged 50 to 60 with active or convalescent COVID-19. Here the CDR3 is given as CAWSRMKREAGNTIYF. The base sequence is TGTGCCTGGAGTCGCATGAAACGGGAGGCTGGAAACACCATATATTTT.